This T cell receptor beta chain was captured in a study of early T cells in non-severe SARS-CoV-2 infection. Study background: With bulk RNA from unsorted whole blood as input, sequencing yielded unpaired chains.

With respect to this clonotype: Its antigen is not identified.

The CDR3 length is 16 residues. V was trimmed by 1 base and J by 5 bases, leaving 17 bases between them. The germline V gene encodes CDR1 SGHTA and CDR2 FQGNSA. Notes on the study in general: In VDJdb matching, anti-spike CD8 responses were favored while private and CD4 specificities went missing.

Each cDNA molecule carried a unique molecular identifier. Via MiXCR, TCRdb re-called the 5' RACE reads, giving one row per CDR3 protein. The data hold around 79,000 distinct CDR3 sequences, with approximately 10% observed a single time. The rearrangement uses TRBV7-2 and TRBJ2-5, with a weak D call TRBD2 (5 bases). The TCR comes from an adult who was a healthcare worker with PCR-confirmed SARS-CoV-2 infection or an uninfected control (not recorded which). The sequencing used whole blood, collected at baseline. CDR3 DNA sequence: TGTGCCAGCAGCTTAGTAAGTCGACTATACACCGAGACCCAGTACTTC. Protein: CASSLVSRLYTETQYF.